Each of the 27 T cell receptor beta chains below was sequenced from the same sample in a study of CD8 T cells in ankylosing spondylitis. TCRdb independently ran MiXCR on the 5' RACE reads; one entry per CDR3 protein. This sample has about 700,000 distinct CDR3 sequences, with about 20% found just once. Findings and caveats of the study: Within ankylosing spondylitis blood, a TCR beta motif made up of seven to nine highly homologous variants appeared to be characteristic.

For these TCRs, the target antigens are not known. Sequenced sample: blood, either unsorted or a sorted T cell fraction (not recorded which). The receptors were gathered from a male donor with ankylosing spondylitis.

In the case of this clonotype: Its ends do not fully match the called genes, so a read error is possible. The rearrangement uses TRBV7-8 and TRBJ2-1; perhaps TRBD2 as D (6 bases). Germline CDR1 is SGHVS and CDR2 is FQNEAQ. The CDR3 extends over 15 amino acids. CDR3 nucleotides: TGTGCCAACAGCTTAATCTCGTCCGGGAGCCGTCAGCAGTTCTTC. This codes for CANSLISSGSRQQFF. Based on the CDR3 plus reference TRBV7-8 and TRBJ2-1, the full variable domain is GAGVSQSPRYKVAKRGQDVALRCDPISGHVSLFWYQQALGQGPEFLTYFQNEAQLDKSGLPSDRFFAERPEGSVSTLKIQRTQQEDSAVYLCANSLISSGSRQQFFGPGTRLTVL.

This chain joins TRBV11-2 and TRBJ2-1; D perhaps matches TRBD2 (7 bases). The CDR3 is 15 amino acids. Trimming removed 1 base at V and 6 bases at J, with 13 bases between. Germline V lookup: CDR1 SGHAT, CDR2 FQNNGV. The CDR3 loop reads CASSLAAGAFNEQFF. For the CDR3, the DNA is TGTGCCAGCAGCTTAGCGGCGGGGGCTTTCAATGAGCAGTTCTTC.

The chain uses TRBV12-3 or TRBV12-4 and TRBJ2-7; D is unresolved. Trimming left V 5 bases short and J 4 bases short, with 12 bases between. The CDR3 is made up of 13 amino acids. The CDR3 DNA is TGTGCCAGCAGTCTTCGACTCCTATACGAGCAGTACTTC. Its protein product is CASSLRLLYEQYF.

This clonotype was counted ten times or more. The chain carries TRBV12-3 or TRBV12-4 and TRBJ2-2; D is unclear. The CDR3 covers 13 residues. The V end lost 6 bases, the J end lost 5 bases, and 10 bases lay between the germline ends. The CDR3 DNA is TGTGCCAGCAGACTCTCCGGGACCGGGGAGCTGTTTTTT. Translated: CASRLSGTGELFF.

In this sample, this clonotype turned up a few times. The chain carries TRBV27 and TRBJ1-5, with a possible D match to TRBD1 (5 bases). The germline CDR1 and CDR2 sequences are MNHEY and SMNVEV (reference sequence). The CDR3 is made up of 14 amino acids. V was clipped by 3 bases and J by 4 bases, with 10 bases between them. The CDR3: CASSFLGQNQPQHF. CDR3 coding DNA: TGTGCCAGCAGTTTTCTGGGGCAGAATCAGCCCCAGCATTTT.

This clonotype was detected many times. The chain uses TRBV5-6 and TRBJ2-5; the D is unclear. CDR3 length equals 15 residues. CDR1 SGHDT and CDR2 YYEEEE come from the germline V gene. V lost 0 bases to trimming and J lost 1 base, with 10 bases between them. The CDR3 DNA follows: TGTGCCAGCAGCTTGGACGTCGGCATCCAAGAGACCCAGTACTTC. Protein sequence: CASSLDVGIQETQYF.

This chain links TRBV6-1 with TRBJ2-7; 8 positions match TRBD1. V shed 10 bases, J shed 3 bases, and the junction held 17 bases outside the gene matches. Germline-derived CDR1 and CDR2 are MNHNS and SASEGT. There are 16 residues in the CDR3. The CDR3 nucleotides read TGTGCCACCACCTTAGAACCGGGACAGGCCTTCTACGAGCAGTACTTC. Protein product: CATTLEPGQAFYEQYF.

This clonotype was observed a few times. This rearrangement joins TRBV20-1 to TRBJ2-1; TRBD2 matches 11 bases. Germline values: CDR1 DFQATT, CDR2 SNEGSKA (reference sequence). The CDR3 is 13 residues long. Trimming took 3 bases from V and 9 from J; bases not matched to a gene: 4. The CDR3 sequence is CSASTSGGLEQFF. CDR3 bases: TGCAGTGCTAGTACTAGCGGGGGCCTTGAGCAGTTCTTC.

This clonotype showed up just a few times. The CDR3 reads CASSLTAGTAYSGANVLTF. The CDR3 region has the DNA TGTGCCAGCAGCTTAACGGCCGGGACGGCCTACTCTGGGGCCAACGTCCTGACTTTC. The chain uses TRBV7-6 and TRBJ2-6; D may be TRBD1 or TRBD2 (5 bases each). Germline V gene sequence: CDR1 SGHVS, CDR2 FNYEAQ. Between the trimmed V and J ends, which lost 2 bases and 0 bases, there was a span of 17 bases. The CDR3 consists of 19 residues. Looking up the rest from reference TRBV7-6 and TRBJ2-6 gives the full variable domain: GAGVSQSPRYKVTKRGQDVALRCDPISGHVSLYWYRQALGQGPEFLTYFNYEAQQDKSGLPNDRFSAERPEGSISTLTIQRTEQRDSAMYRCASSLTAGTAYSGANVLTFGAGSRLTVL.

A few counts support this clonotype. The V call is TRBV12-3 or TRBV12-4, the J call TRBJ2-6, with unresolved D. V was shortened by 10 bases and J by 4 bases, with 11 bases between the two germline ends. The CDR3 totals 13 residues. Written as DNA, the CDR3 is TGTGCCACCGTCCGGTTGGGGGCCAACGTCCTGACTTTC. Translating gives CATVRLGANVLTF.

This clonotype came up a few times. The V gene is TRBV5-1, the J gene TRBJ2-5; possible D gene TRBD1, 5 bases. V lost 8 bases and J 5 bases, leaving 13 bases between the germline ends. The CDR3 contains 12 residues. The germline CDR1 and CDR2 sequences are SGHRS and YFSETQ. CDR3 protein: CARFRVCETQYF. Here the CDR3 DNA reads TGCGCCAGATTCAGGGTTTGTGAGACCCAGTACTTC.

This clonotype was counted a few times. V and J are TRBV7-9 and TRBJ1-1, with D hard to call. The CDR3 covers 15 residues. Trimming left V 5 bases short and J 0 bases short, with 13 bases between. Germline CDR1 reads SEHNR; CDR2 reads FQNEAQ (reference sequence). The CDR3 is CASSPMGGLNTEAFF. DNA of the CDR3: TGTGCCAGCAGCCCCATGGGAGGGTTGAACACTGAAGCTTTCTTT.

This clonotype was observed a few times. This CDR3 reads CASSYGVQGGRANQPQHF. Written as DNA, the CDR3 is TGTGCCAGCAGTTACGGGGTCCAGGGCGGGAGGGCTAATCAGCCCCAGCATTTT. The chain joins TRBV6-2 or TRBV6-3 to TRBJ1-5; D perhaps matches TRBD1 (5 bases). This CDR3 contains 18 residues. The germline V gene encodes CDR1 MNHEY and CDR2 SVGEGT. The ends were cut back, 2 bases at V and 4 bases at J, with 21 bases in the middle.

This clonotype was seen a few times. The genes are TRBV5-1 and TRBJ2-7; D may be TRBD2 (6 bases). Germline V lookup: CDR1 SGHRS, CDR2 YFSETQ. V was cut by 4 bases and J by 3 bases, with 14 bases left in between. This CDR3 region has 14 residues. The CDR3 sequence: CASSRRREGYEQYF. CDR3 bases: TGCGCCAGCAGCAGGAGGCGGGAAGGCTACGAGCAGTACTTC.

The V and J genes are TRBV7-6 and TRBJ1-2, with 9 bases matching TRBD1. The CDR3 extends over 13 amino acids. The J segment lost 8 bases and the V segment lost 4 bases, leaving 5 bases of the junction unmatched. Germline V gives CDR1 SGHVS, CDR2 FNYEAQ. CDR3 in DNA: TGTGCCAGCAGCTCAACAGGGGGCGGGGGCTACACCTTC. This encodes CASSSTGGGGYTF.

This rearrangement joins TRBV7-2 to TRBJ1-1, with 8 bases fitting TRBD1. Trimming took 4 bases from V and 1 from J; bases not matched to a gene: 8. The CDR3 extends over 16 amino acids. CDR1 is SGHTA, CDR2 FQGNSA, per germline. CDR3 nucleotides: TGTGCCAGCAGCTCCAGGGGGCGTGACAAGAACACTGAAGCTTTCTTT. Translated, it gives CASSSRGRDKNTEAFF.

This clonotype has just a few counts. This sequence joins TRBV12-3 or TRBV12-4 and TRBJ2-3; the match to TRBD2 covers 9 bases. The CDR3 loop spans 14 amino acids. With 6 bases clipped from V and 1 base from J, the junction kept 2 bases outside the gene matches. CDR3 DNA: TGTGCCAGCAGGAAGCGGGGGGGCACAGATACGCAGTATTTT. This encodes CASRKRGGTDTQYF.

The V gene is TRBV7-6, the J gene TRBJ2-1; no clear D gene. CDR1 and CDR2 (germline): SGHVS, FNYEAQ. This CDR3 comprises 13 residues. V was pared by 2 bases and J by 9 bases, with 11 bases between. In DNA form, the CDR3 reads TGTGCCAGCAGCTTAACCCGCCGCGGTGAGCAGTTCTTC. Protein sequence: CASSLTRRGEQFF.

The chain combines TRBV18 with TRBJ2-1, with 8 bases that match TRBD2. CDR3 length: 16 residues. Germline CDR1 reads KGHSH; CDR2 reads LQKENI. The ends lost 0 bases at V and 5 bases at J; junction bases unmatched: 6. CDR3 sequence: CASSPPTSVGHNEQFF. The CDR3 nucleotides are TGTGCCAGCTCACCACCGACTAGCGTGGGCCACAATGAGCAGTTCTTC.

The chain combines TRBV11-2 with TRBJ2-3; D ambiguous. This CDR3 has 16 residues. V was trimmed by 0 bases and J by 0 bases, leaving 10 bases between them. Germline V gene data show CDR1 as SGHAT and CDR2 as FQNNGV. CDR3 sequence: CASSLDQDQSTDTQYF. The CDR3 nucleotides read TGTGCCAGCAGCTTAGACCAGGACCAGAGCACAGATACGCAGTATTTT.

The chain couples TRBV7-2 to TRBJ2-2, with a possible D match to TRBD1 (6 bases). Germline assignment: CDR1 SGHTA and CDR2 FQGNSA. The CDR3 length is 17 residues. Trimming removed 5 bases from V and 8 bases from J, with 24 bases in between. The CDR3 DNA follows: TGTGCCAGCAGCCAACTTCCCGGGACACGTTCCCCGGGGGAGCTGTTTTTT. This gives the protein CASSQLPGTRSPGELFF.

In its sample, this clonotype was seen a few times. The rearrangement uses TRBV20-1 and TRBJ2-3, with D possibly TRBD2 on 6 matching bases. The CDR3 is made up of 14 amino acids. V was trimmed by 5 bases and J by 2 bases, leaving 14 bases between them. CDR1 DFQATT and CDR2 SNEGSKA come from the germline V gene (reference sequence). CDR3 nucleotide sequence: TGCAGTGCTGACTTTGGCGGGACCACAGATACGCAGTATTTT. This encodes CSADFGGTTDTQYF.

The chain combines TRBV27 with TRBJ2-7, with a weak D call TRBD2 (6 bases). Trimming shortened V by 6 bases and J by 0 bases, and 12 bases separated the two germline ends. There are 14 residues in the CDR3. Germline values: CDR1 MNHEY, CDR2 SMNVEV (reference sequence). The CDR3 bases are TGTGCCAGCAGGCCGGGACTCAACTCCTACGAGCAGTACTTC. It is translated as CASRPGLNSYEQYF.

The V and J genes are TRBV4-2 and TRBJ1-2; 11 positions agree with TRBD1. CDR3 length: 16 residues. Germline V gene sequence: CDR1 LGHNA, CDR2 YNFKEQ. V dropped 4 bases and J dropped 4; count of bases not matched to a gene: 8. CDR3 sequence: CASSPWTGGDIYGYTF. The CDR3 DNA sequence: TGTGCCAGCAGCCCATGGACAGGGGGCGACATCTATGGCTACACCTTC.

The rearrangement joins TRBV7-8 to TRBJ2-2; 12 bases are shared with TRBD2. CDR3 length: 14 residues. CDR1 is SGHVS and CDR2 is FQNEAQ in the germline V gene. V was clipped by 7 bases and J by 8 bases; unmatched bases: 5. CDR3 loop: CASTGLAGSGELFF. The CDR3 DNA follows: TGTGCCAGCACCGGACTAGCGGGATCTGGGGAGCTGTTTTTT.

This clonotype has just a few counts. The chain links TRBV7-3 to TRBJ2-1; 7 positions match TRBD1. The CDR3 has 15 residues. V shed 5 bases and J 4 bases; nucleotides not matched to a gene: 8. Germline CDR1 SGHTA, CDR2 FQGTGA. CDR3 DNA sequence: TGTGCCAGCAGCCTAGGGGGACAGCAATACAATGAGCAGTTCTTC. This translates into CASSLGGQQYNEQFF.

The gene calls are TRBV7-2 and TRBJ2-7; 7 bases fit TRBD1. This CDR3 contains 15 residues. CDR1 and CDR2 (germline): SGHTA, FQGNSA. V lost 5 bases and J lost 0; bases outside the gene matches: 7. The chain's CDR3 is CASSPSGTVSYEQYF. CDR3 coding DNA: TGTGCCAGCAGCCCTTCCGGGACAGTCTCCTACGAGCAGTACTTC.